By share, the clone carrying this T cell receptor (beta chain) counts as medium-sized. The target antigen is unknown. The sample originates from a study of long-term antiretroviral therapy in people with HIV. Study findings and constraints: Post-ART, diversity grew, though it stayed under transplant donor control levels. Control repertoires displayed wider CDR3 length ranges than the HIV repertoires.

Researchers secured at least one pre-ART and at least two post-ART PBMC samples from each donor. Clinicians in the United States treated all participants with HIV. The V segment lost 5 bases and the J segment 2 bases; nucleotides outside the gene matches: 11. The germline CDR1 and CDR2 sequences are SEHNR and FQNEAQ (reference sequence). The CDR3 sequence is 16 residues long. The assay, immunoSEQ v3.0, was run at survey level. The data were produced by immunoSEQ multiplex PCR, yet TCRdb's version contains in-frame clones alone and is incomplete. The table has approximately 17,000 clones, roughly 72% seen once.

This receptor was obtained from a woman aged 45-65 years with HIV. Sequencing was performed on unsorted PBMCs, taken just under 2.6 years before starting antiretroviral therapy. The chain recombines TRBV7-9 with TRBJ1-2; 7 nucleotides match TRBD1. CDR3 protein: CASSPPLGTENYGYTF. The DNA of the CDR3 is TGTGCCAGCAGCCCTCCCCTCGGGACAGAGAACTATGGCTACACCTTC.